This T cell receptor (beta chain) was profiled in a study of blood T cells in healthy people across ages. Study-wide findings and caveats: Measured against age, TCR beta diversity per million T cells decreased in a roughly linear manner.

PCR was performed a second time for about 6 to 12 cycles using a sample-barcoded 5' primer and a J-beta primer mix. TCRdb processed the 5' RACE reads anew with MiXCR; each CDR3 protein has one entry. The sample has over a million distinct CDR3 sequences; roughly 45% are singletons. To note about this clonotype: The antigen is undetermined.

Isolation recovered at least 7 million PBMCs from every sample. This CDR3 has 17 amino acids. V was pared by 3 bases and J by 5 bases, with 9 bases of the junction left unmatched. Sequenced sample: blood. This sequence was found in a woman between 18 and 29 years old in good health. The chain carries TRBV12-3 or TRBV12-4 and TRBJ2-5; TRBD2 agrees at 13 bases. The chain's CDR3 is CASSFQLAGGVWETQYF. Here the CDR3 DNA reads TGTGCCAGCAGTTTCCAACTAGCGGGAGGGGTTTGGGAGACCCAGTACTTC.